A selection of T cell receptor beta chains follows, all from one sample in a study of blood T cells in healthy people across ages. TCRdb reprocessed the 5' RACE reads with MiXCR, giving one entry per CDR3 protein. The data contain 1.8 million or so distinct CDR3 sequences, more than 35% of them singletons. Sequencing was performed on blood. Source of these receptors: a human donor in good health. Each CDR3 is given with its conserved first and last residue. A D gene is named only where the DNA matches it firmly. Clone size is shown for a subset of rows, as once, few, many or a class of expanded clone.

DNA,CDR3,size,D,J,V
TGTGTCAGCAGCTTAGCGGGCACGCCCTACAATGAGCAGTTCTTC,CVSSLAGTPYNEQFF,NA,TRBD2,TRBJ2-1,TRBV7-9
TGTGCCAGCAGCAAATACAGGGCGGGGGACACTGAAGCTTTCTTT,CASSKYRAGDTEAFF,few,NA,TRBJ1-1,TRBV7-9
TGCGCCAGCAAGGTGGCAGGGGCGGAAAAACTGTTTTTT,CASKVAGAEKLFF,NA,NA,TRBJ1-4,TRBV5-1
TGTGCCAGCAGCTTAGGTCCGGGGGGCAAGAAAAATGAGCAGTTATTC,CASSLGPGGKKNEQLF,NA,NA,TRBJ2-7,TRBV7-3
TGCGCCAGCAGCATTCTGACTTCGCGCACAGATACGCAGTATTTT,CASSILTSRTDTQYF,NA,NA,TRBJ2-3,TRBV5-1
TGTGCCAGCAGCCTTAACAGGGGGCCCACCTTC,CASSLNRGPTF,NA,TRBD1,TRBJ1-2,TRBV7-9
TGTGCCAGCAGCCAAGAGAGGGGGGCGATCTATGGCTACACCTTC,CASSQERGAIYGYTF,NA,NA,TRBJ1-2,TRBV14
TGTGCCAGCAGTTCAGGGTGGAGGTACGGCTACACCTTC,CASSSGWRYGYTF,NA,NA,TRBJ1-2,TRBV12-3/TRBV12-4
TGTGCCAGCAGAGTAACAGGGGGAACGAATGAGCAGTACTTC,CASRVTGGTNEQYF,few,TRBD1,TRBJ2-7,TRBV11-2
TGTACCAGCAGCTTAACCTCCAACTATGGCTACACCTTC,CTSSLTSNYGYTF,NA,NA,TRBJ1-2,TRBV7-2
TGTGCCAGCAGCCAGGACTATCCAATTGGTAACCTCCACTTT,CASSQDYPIGNLHF,NA,NA,TRBJ1-6,TRBV7-2
TGTGCCAGCAGCTTAGGGTTCTCCGACTCTGGAAACACCATATATTTT,CASSLGFSDSGNTIYF,few,NA,TRBJ1-3,TRBV7-9
TGTGCCAGCAGTGAACCAACTGAAGCTTTCTTT,CASSEPTEAFF,NA,NA,TRBJ1-1,TRBV6-1
TGTGCCAGCAGTTTTTATCCTCCCAGAGGGCCGCAGTATTTT,CASSFYPPRGPQYF,NA,NA,TRBJ2-3,TRBV12-3/TRBV12-4
TGTGCCAGCAGAAAATCAGGGGGTCTTGAAAAACTGTTTTTT,CASRKSGGLEKLFF,few,TRBD1,TRBJ1-4,TRBV7-9
TGTGCCATCAGTGAGTCCAAAGGGCGAATCACGGATACGCAGTATTTT,CAISESKGRITDTQYF,few,NA,TRBJ2-3,TRBV10-3
TGTGCCAGCACCGCTAGCCTTTTGCCCTCCTACGAGCAGTACTTC,CASTASLLPSYEQYF,NA,NA,TRBJ2-7,TRBV6-2/TRBV6-3
TGCGCCAGCAGTGGACAGGTGGACTATGGCTACACCTTC,CASSGQVDYGYTF,few,NA,TRBJ1-2,TRBV10-2
TGTGCCACTAAGACATTCGCGAACACCGGGGAGCTGTTTTTT,CATKTFANTGELFF,few,NA,TRBJ2-2,TRBV15
TGTGCCAGCAGTTTTTCCGGCCAGGGTGGCGAAAAACTGTTTTTT,CASSFSGQGGEKLFF,NA,NA,TRBJ1-4,TRBV12-3/TRBV12-4
TGTGCCACCAGTGACCAACTGACCCAGTACTTC,CATSDQLTQYF,few,NA,TRBJ2-5,TRBV24-1
TGTGCCAGCAGTCTGGGGCTAGTTTCCGCCGAGCAGTACTTC,CASSLGLVSAEQYF,NA,NA,TRBJ2-7,TRBV5-6
TGCGCCAGCAGCTCGACAGGTTTATCGAAGGGGGAGCAGTACTTC,CASSSTGLSKGEQYF,NA,NA,TRBJ2-4,TRBV5-1
TGTGCCACCCATCTGGAGGGGCACGAGCAGTACTTC,CATHLEGHEQYF,NA,NA,TRBJ2-7,TRBV7-9
TGTGCCAGCAGCCCATCCGCAGGGACAGATCAGCCCCAGCATTTT,CASSPSAGTDQPQHF,NA,TRBD1,TRBJ1-5,TRBV7-9
TGTGCCAGCAGTCAGGACTGGTACGAGCAGTACTTC,CASSQDWYEQYF,NA,NA,TRBJ2-7,TRBV2
TGCAGCGTTGAACCCCAGGGGAGGAGCTATGGCTACACCTTC,CSVEPQGRSYGYTF,few,NA,TRBJ1-2,TRBV29-1
TGTGCCAGCGCCCTTGGTAGCGTGGATGAGCAGTTCTTC,CASALGSVDEQFF,NA,NA,TRBJ2-1,TRBV6-2/TRBV6-3
TGTGCCACCCGACAGGAACAAGAGACCCAGTACTTC,CATRQEQETQYF,NA,NA,TRBJ2-5,TRBV2
TGTGCCAGCAGTGAACGTAGCGCTAACAATGAGCAGTTCTTC,CASSERSANNEQFF,NA,NA,TRBJ2-1,TRBV2
TGTGCCAGCAGTTCGAGGACACGGGGAATCCTAGGCCCCTACAATGAGCAGTTCTTC,CASSSRTRGILGPYNEQFF,NA,NA,TRBJ2-1,TRBV12-3/TRBV12-4
TGTGCCAGCAGGCATAGCGGGGGGGCTCGCCAAGAGACCCAGTACTTC,CASRHSGGARQETQYF,few,TRBD2,TRBJ2-5,TRBV6-2/TRBV6-3
TGTGCCAGCAGTTTAGGACCGGATATCTCCTACAATGAGCAGTTCTTC,CASSLGPDISYNEQFF,few,NA,TRBJ2-1,TRBV7-2
TGTGCCAGCCCGGGACAGCGGAATGGCTACACCTTC,CASPGQRNGYTF,NA,TRBD1,TRBJ1-2,TRBV2
TGCGCCAGCAGCTTGGCCGGGACGAGTCTGAATGAGCAGTTCTTC,CASSLAGTSLNEQFF,many,NA,TRBJ2-1,TRBV5-1
TGTGCCAGCAGCCCCTACGCGCTAGACTATGGCTACACCTTC,CASSPYALDYGYTF,few,NA,TRBJ1-2,TRBV14
TGCAGTGCTAGAGCACTAGCGGGGGAAGAGACCCAGTACTTC,CSARALAGEETQYF,NA,TRBD2,TRBJ2-5,TRBV20-1
TGTGCCAGCAGCCAATCAGGATGGAGTTACGAGCAGTACTTC,CASSQSGWSYEQYF,NA,NA,TRBJ2-7,TRBV3-1
TGTGCCAGCAGCTCCGAAACAGGGAGCGGGCTTTATGAGCAGTACTTC,CASSSETGSGLYEQYF,once,NA,TRBJ2-7,TRBV5-6
TGTGCCACCAGTGATCCAGGGGCAGATACGCAGTATTTT,CATSDPGADTQYF,few,NA,TRBJ2-3,TRBV24-1
TGTGCCAGCAGCTCTGTTGGTTCACCCCTCCACTTT,CASSSVGSPLHF,NA,NA,TRBJ1-6,TRBV7-3
TGTGCCAGCAGCTTACAGACACCTTATAATTCACCCCTCCACTTT,CASSLQTPYNSPLHF,NA,NA,TRBJ1-6,TRBV11-2
TGTGCCAGCATCCGGGACAGGTCCCAAGAGACCCAGTACTTC,CASIRDRSQETQYF,once,TRBD1,TRBJ2-5,TRBV2
TGTGCCACCACCGGAGAGCTCTTTTACACCGGGGAGCTGTTTTTT,CATTGELFYTGELFF,few,NA,TRBJ2-2,TRBV6-1
TGTGCCAGCAGCGTTCCGGGGAATGAGCAGTTCTTC,CASSVPGNEQFF,few,NA,TRBJ2-1,TRBV9
TGTGCCATCTCAGCGGGACTAGCGTACAATGAGCAGTTCTTC,CAISAGLAYNEQFF,NA,TRBD2,TRBJ2-1,TRBV10-3
TGTGCCAGCAGTTTCCGACTAGCGGGGAGCACAGATACGCAGTATTTT,CASSFRLAGSTDTQYF,many,TRBD2,TRBJ2-3,TRBV7-2
TGTGCCAGCAGCCGCGCTCAGGACAGGGGTGCCTACAATGAGCAGTTCTTC,CASSRAQDRGAYNEQFF,few,TRBD1,TRBJ2-1,TRBV7-9
TGTGCCAGCAGTGAATCTGTGGGCTTGTACTATGGCTACACCTTC,CASSESVGLYYGYTF,NA,NA,TRBJ1-2,TRBV6-1
TGCAGTGCTAAGGAGACAATCAATCAGCCCCAGCATTTT,CSAKETINQPQHF,NA,NA,TRBJ1-5,TRBV20-1
TGTGCCAGCAGCTTAGGGAGCGGAGATAGCAATCAGCCCCAGCATTTT,CASSLGSGDSNQPQHF,NA,NA,TRBJ1-5,TRBV7-2
TGTGCCAGCAGCTTCGGGACGTATACCTACGAGCAGTACTTC,CASSFGTYTYEQYF,few,NA,TRBJ2-7,TRBV7-2
TGTGCCAGCAGCTTAGACCCCCGGGACAGGGTCACAGATACGCAGTATTTT,CASSLDPRDRVTDTQYF,many,TRBD1,TRBJ2-3,TRBV7-3
TGCAGCGTTCGACTCATACGCGACTATGGCTACACCTTC,CSVRLIRDYGYTF,NA,NA,TRBJ1-2,TRBV29-1
TGTGCCATCAGTGTTGGGCGGGGGGCCGGAGATACGCAGTATTTT,CAISVGRGAGDTQYF,NA,TRBD2,TRBJ2-3,TRBV10-3